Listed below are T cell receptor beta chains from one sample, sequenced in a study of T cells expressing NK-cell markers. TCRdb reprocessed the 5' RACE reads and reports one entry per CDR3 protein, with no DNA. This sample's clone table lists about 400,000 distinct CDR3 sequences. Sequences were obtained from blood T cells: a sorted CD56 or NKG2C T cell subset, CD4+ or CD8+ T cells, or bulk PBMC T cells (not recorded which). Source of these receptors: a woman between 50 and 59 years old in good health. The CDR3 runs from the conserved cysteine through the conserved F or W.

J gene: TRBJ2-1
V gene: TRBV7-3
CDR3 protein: CASSLKGGSSYNEQFF

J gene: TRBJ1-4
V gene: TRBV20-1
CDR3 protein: CSARRQATTNEKLFF

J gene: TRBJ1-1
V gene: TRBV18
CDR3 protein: CASSPGDFMNTEAFF

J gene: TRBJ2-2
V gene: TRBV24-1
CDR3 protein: CATSWTNTGELFF

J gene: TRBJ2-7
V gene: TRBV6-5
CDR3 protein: CASSYFRDQTSQYF

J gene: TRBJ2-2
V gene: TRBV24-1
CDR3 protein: CATSSGDRELFF

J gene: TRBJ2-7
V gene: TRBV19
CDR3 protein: CASSIRGSQYEQYF

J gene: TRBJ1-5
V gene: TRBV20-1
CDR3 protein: CSARPLGTGANSNQPQHF

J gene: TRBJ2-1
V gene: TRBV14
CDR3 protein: CASSQVRRDSEQFF

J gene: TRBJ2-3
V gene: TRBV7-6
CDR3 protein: CASSVVGTGNRADTQYF